This T cell receptor (beta chain) emerged from a study of blood T cell repertoires in COVID-19. The CDR3 has 18 amino acids. In the original processing: Reference gene primers were amplified, and this amplification served to estimate nucleated cell counts. Generated by immunoSEQ multiplex PCR, the TCRdb table keeps only in-frame clones and is missing some. Clone size and V and J calls were adopted from that table, with D and trimming inferred from the DNA. This repertoire shows some 280,000 clones, roughly 90% found once; its top ten account for approximately 3%. The chain combines TRBV21-1 with TRBJ2-7; the table calls TRBD1, which could not be checked here. TRBV21-1 is flagged as a pseudogene. The TCR sequence derives from a woman under 40 with active or convalescent COVID-19. The material sequenced was peripheral blood. CDR3 sequence reads: CASFLPRDRGPKLYEQYF. The CDR3 bases are TGTGCCAGCTTCTTACCCCGGGACAGGGGGCCAAAGTTATACGAGCAGTACTTC.